This T cell receptor (beta chain) was sequenced in a study of cytomegalovirus exposure and HLA in healthy donors. Turning to the study itself: Among the approximately 400 genotyped donors, 65% to 85% were placed in the Caucasian-associated ancestry cluster.

The count of this clone is one. Each of the donors was a healthy bone marrow donor. Use of 60 Vbeta and 13 Jbeta primers characterized the PCR. The method was immunoSEQ multiplex PCR; TCRdb's version includes in-frame clones alone and lacks a portion of them. The sample gives approximately 190,000 clones, approximately 78% of which show up once; about 0.78% is in the top ten. V lost 1 base to trimming and J lost 2 bases, with 9 bases between them. This CDR3 spans 15 amino acids. Germline CDR1 reads SGHNT; CDR2 reads YYREEE (reference sequence). The TCR originated in a woman under 30 in good health and CMV-seronegative. The V and J genes are TRBV5-4 and TRBJ2-2, with a tentative D call TRBD1 (5 bases). The source material was PBMCs. DNA for the CDR3: TGTGCCAGCAGCTTGAAAGGGGCTAACACCGGGGAGCTGTTTTTT. Protein: CASSLKGANTGELFF. Full variable domain (rest looked up from reference TRBV5-4 and TRBJ2-2): ETGVTQSPTHLIKTRGQQVTLRCSSQSGHNTVSWYQQALGQGPQFIFQYYREEENGRGNFPPRFSGLQFPNYSSELNVNALELDDSALYLCASSLKGANTGELFFGEGSRLTVL.